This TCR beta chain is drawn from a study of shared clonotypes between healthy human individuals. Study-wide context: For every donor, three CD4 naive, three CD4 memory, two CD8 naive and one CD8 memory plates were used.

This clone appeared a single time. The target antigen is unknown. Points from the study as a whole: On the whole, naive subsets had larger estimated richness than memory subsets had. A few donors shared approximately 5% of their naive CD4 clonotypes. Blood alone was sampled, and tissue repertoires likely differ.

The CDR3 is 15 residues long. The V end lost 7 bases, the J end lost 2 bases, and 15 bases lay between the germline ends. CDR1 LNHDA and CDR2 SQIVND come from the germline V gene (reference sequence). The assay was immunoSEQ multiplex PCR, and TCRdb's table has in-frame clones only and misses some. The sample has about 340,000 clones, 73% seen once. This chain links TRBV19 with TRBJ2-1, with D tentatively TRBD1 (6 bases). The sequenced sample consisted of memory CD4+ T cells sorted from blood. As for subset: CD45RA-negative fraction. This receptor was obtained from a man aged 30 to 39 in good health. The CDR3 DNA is TGTGCCAGTACTCAACAGGGAATAACCTACAATGAGCAGTTCTTC. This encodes CASTQQGITYNEQFF.